This entry lists 30 T cell receptor beta chains sequenced from one sample in a study of lymphopenia after photon versus proton radiotherapy. The table came from immunoSEQ multiplex PCR; TCRdb's copy has only in-frame clones and leaves some out. The table has about 26,000 clones, under 85% seen once. Sequenced here: peripheral blood, sampled from a patient treated with photon-based radiotherapy. The receptors stem from a woman between 50 and 59 years old with pancreatic cancer.

The genes are TRBV10-2 and TRBJ2-2, with 10 bases identical to TRBD1. Germline V gives CDR1 WSHSY, CDR2 SAAADI. CDR3 length: 18 amino acids. V gave up 6 bases and J gave up 0 bases; unmatched junction bases: 10. CDR3 sequence: CASRGQGKAVTNTGELFF. CDR3 coding DNA: TGCGCCAGCAGGGGACAGGGGAAAGCCGTTACGAACACCGGGGAGCTGTTTTTT.

The V call is TRBV9, the J call TRBJ1-1, with 10 positions matching TRBD1. The V and J ends lost 0 bases and 5 bases, in that order; junction bases with no gene match: 1. The length of the CDR3 is 14 residues. Germline values: CDR1 SGDLS, CDR2 YYNGEE. The CDR3 is CASSVVGQGTEAFF. The CDR3 bases are TGTGCCAGCAGCGTAGTGGGACAGGGGACTGAAGCTTTCTTT. Supplemented by reference TRBV9 and TRBJ1-1, the full variable domain reads DSGVTQTPKHLITATGQRVTLRCSPRSGDLSVYWYQQSLDQGLQFLIQYYNGEERAKGNILERFSAQQFPDLHSELNLSSLELGDSALYFCASSVVGQGTEAFFGQGTRLTVV.

The chain joins TRBV5-4 to TRBJ1-3, with no clear D. Trimming stripped 0 bases from V and 0 bases from J, with 7 bases between. Germline V lookup: CDR1 SGHNT, CDR2 YYREEE (reference sequence). The CDR3 loop spans 15 amino acids. This chain's CDR3 is CASSLGPSSGNTIYF. In DNA form, the CDR3 reads TGTGCCAGCAGCTTGGGGCCGAGCTCTGGAAACACCATATATTTT.

The gene calls are TRBV5-1 and TRBJ1-1, with 8 bases matching TRBD1. The germline V gene has CDR1 SGHRS and CDR2 YFSETQ. The CDR3 spans 14 residues. After removal of 3 bases from V and 1 base from J, the junction contained 2 bases not matched to a gene. CDR3 bases: TGCGCCAGCAGCTCACAGGGGGGGAACACTGAAGCTTTCTTT. Protein sequence: CASSSQGGNTEAFF.

The count of this clone is one. The V gene is TRBV11-2, the J gene TRBJ1-2; the D is unclear. V shed 4 bases and J shed 1 base, with 13 bases lying between them. Germline CDR1 reads SGHAT; CDR2 reads FQNNGV. The CDR3 has 15 residues. This chain's CDR3 is CASSSLRGLNYGYTF. The CDR3 DNA is TGTGCCAGCAGCTCCCTCCGTGGACTTAACTATGGCTACACCTTC.

This chain links TRBV7-2 with TRBJ2-7, with 8 bases matching TRBD2. The V and J ends lost 0 bases and 3 bases, in that order; junction bases with no gene match: 7. Germline assignment: CDR1 SGHTA and CDR2 FQGNSA. This CDR3 is 16 amino acids long. This CDR3 is CASSLAPGGVNYEQYF. CDR3 coding DNA: TGTGCCAGCAGCTTAGCCCCGGGAGGGGTGAACTACGAGCAGTACTTC.

The chain employs TRBV6-4 and TRBJ2-1; the match to TRBD2 covers 8 bases. This CDR3 is built from 14 residues. Germline V gene data show CDR1 as MRHNA and CDR2 as SNTAGT. V shed 5 bases and J 7 bases; nucleotides not matched to a gene: 7. CDR3 in DNA: TGTGCCAGCAGTAGCCGGGAGGGCCATAATGAGCAGTTCTTC. This codes for CASSSREGHNEQFF.

The rearrangement joins TRBV28 to TRBJ2-1; maybe TRBD2 (6 bases). Germline CDR1 MDHEN, CDR2 SYDVKM. There are 15 residues in the CDR3. Trimming removed 4 bases from V and 2 bases from J, with 12 bases in between. CDR3 region: CASSSSGDPYNEQFF. The CDR3 coding sequence is TGTGCCAGCAGTTCCTCGGGAGATCCCTACAATGAGCAGTTCTTC.

The chain is built from TRBV5-1 and TRBJ1-3; D call uncertain. CDR1 and CDR2 from the germline V gene are SGHRS and YFSETQ. Trimming removed 2 bases at V and 0 bases at J, with 12 bases between. The CDR3 runs to 16 residues. The CDR3 sequence is CASSLLAVDSGNTIYF. CDR3 in DNA: TGCGCCAGCAGCTTACTCGCCGTGGACTCTGGAAACACCATATATTTT. The complete variable domain, with remaining parts taken from reference TRBV5-1 and TRBJ1-3, reads KAGVTQTPRYLIKTRGQQVTLSCSPISGHRSVSWYQQTPGQGLQFLFEYFSETQRNKGNFPGRFSGRQFSNSRSEMNVSTLELGDSALYLCASSLLAVDSGNTIYFGEGSWLTVV.

This chain links TRBV7-9 with TRBJ1-5; D not certain. Germline loops: CDR1 SEHNR, CDR2 FQNEAQ (reference sequence). Trimming removed 5 bases at V and 9 bases at J, with 11 bases between. CDR3 size: 12 residues. CDR3 bases: TGTGCCAGCAGCAGTACACCCGGGCCCCAGCATTTT. This gives the protein CASSSTPGPQHF.

V usage is TRBV6-6 and J usage is TRBJ2-2; no reliable D call. The germline CDR1 and CDR2 sequences are MNHNY and SVGAGI (reference sequence). The CDR3 totals 12 residues. V lost 2 bases to trimming and J lost 4 bases, with 2 bases between them. CDR3: CASSYGTGELFF. In DNA, the CDR3 is TGTGCCAGCAGTTACGGCACCGGGGAGCTGTTTTTT.

The J gene is TRBJ2-7, the V gene TRBV5-1, with D possibly TRBD1 on 6 matching bases. Germline V gene sequence: CDR1 SGHRS, CDR2 YFSETQ. Between the trimmed V and J ends, which lost 0 bases and 9 bases, there was a span of 13 bases. The CDR3 runs 13 residues. The CDR3 sequence is CASSLGTDPRQYF. The CDR3 bases are TGCGCCAGCAGCTTGGGGACAGATCCCCGGCAGTACTTC.

The sample holds one count of this clone. This chain links TRBV19 with TRBJ2-3, with 9 bases that match TRBD2. The CDR3 runs to 15 residues. Germline V CDR1 and CDR2: LNHDA, SQIVND (reference sequence). V gave up 7 bases and J gave up 0 bases; unmatched junction bases: 5. The DNA of the CDR3 is TGTGCCAGTACCCCTAGCGGGGCAAGCACAGATACGCAGTATTTT. Translating gives CASTPSGASTDTQYF.

The V call is TRBV25-1, the J call TRBJ1-1; D is possibly TRBD1 (6 bases). From germline, CDR1 is MGHDK and CDR2 SYGVNS. Trimming removed 5 bases from V and 7 bases from J, with 14 bases in between. The CDR3 has 13 residues. The CDR3 bases are TGTGCCAGCAGTCCTTGGACAGATAATGAAGCTTTCTTT. This sequence encodes CASSPWTDNEAFF.

V gene TRBV7-3 combines with J gene TRBJ2-2; 9 nucleotides align to TRBD2. The CDR3 contains 14 residues. With V trimmed by 5 bases and J by 8 bases, 6 bases remained unmatched. From germline, CDR1 is SGHTA and CDR2 FQGTGA. The CDR3 sequence: CASSTGTSSGELFF. The CDR3 DNA sequence: TGTGCCAGCAGCACCGGGACTAGCTCGGGGGAGCTGTTTTTT.

The chain recombines TRBV18 with TRBJ2-7, with D perhaps TRBD1 (6 bases). The V gene lost 5 bases and the J gene lost 3 bases, with 8 bases spanning the gap. Germline-derived CDR1 and CDR2 are KGHSH and LQKENI. This CDR3 is 12 amino acids long. Written as DNA, the CDR3 is TGTGCCAGCTCAACACAGGGCTACGAGCAGTACTTC. Residues: CASSTQGYEQYF.

The V and J genes are TRBV28 and TRBJ2-3; possibly TRBD2 for D (6 bases). This CDR3 is built from 13 residues. Looked up from germline, CDR1 is MDHEN and CDR2 is SYDVKM. V dropped 7 bases and J dropped 3 bases, with 11 bases sitting between them. CDR3 sequence (DNA): TGTGCCAGCACCATCCGGGGGACAGATACGCAGTATTTT. This translates into CASTIRGTDTQYF. Based on the CDR3 plus reference TRBV28 and TRBJ2-3, the full variable domain is DVKVTQSSRYLVKRTGEKVFLECVQDMDHENMFWYRQDPGLGLRLIYFSYDVKMKEKGDIPEGYSVSREKKERFSLILESASTNQTSMYLCASTIRGTDTQYFGPGTRLTVL.

This chain links TRBV6-6 with TRBJ2-3; D is ambiguous. Per the germline V gene, CDR1 is MNHNY and CDR2 is SVGAGI (reference sequence). With 0 bases removed from V and 2 bases from J, the gap between germline ends came to 6 bases. This CDR3 spans 14 amino acids. The CDR3 nucleotides read TGTGCCAGCAGTTACTCGCGGACCACAGATACGCAGTATTTT. This sequence encodes CASSYSRTTDTQYF.

The rearrangement uses TRBV7-9 and TRBJ1-1; D uncertain. The CDR3 runs 14 residues. Trimming removed 8 bases from V and 0 bases from J, with 13 bases in between. CDR1 is SEHNR, CDR2 FQNEAQ, per germline (reference sequence). Here the CDR3 reads CASSAAHLNTEAFF. Written as DNA, the CDR3 is TGTGCCAGCTCGGCGGCGCATTTGAACACTGAAGCTTTCTTT.

The sample holds a few counts of this clone. This rearrangement joins TRBV6-4 to TRBJ2-2; D remains ambiguous. Germline lookup yields CDR1 MRHNA and CDR2 SNTAGT. This CDR3 has 13 amino acids. The V gene lost 2 bases and the J gene lost 3 bases, with 4 bases spanning the gap. CDR3 in DNA: TGTGCCAGCAGTGACAGGGACACCGGGGAGCTGTTTTTT. Encoded protein: CASSDRDTGELFF.

The chain combines TRBV29-1 with TRBJ2-1; 14 bases line up with TRBD2. The CDR3 totals 18 residues. Germline CDR1 reads SQVTM; CDR2 reads ANQGSEA. V shed 7 bases, J shed 0 bases, and the junction held 11 bases outside the gene matches. This chain's CDR3 is CSAQGLAGGQSSYNEQFF. The CDR3 coding sequence is TGCAGCGCCCAAGGACTAGCGGGAGGCCAGAGCTCCTACAATGAGCAGTTCTTC.

CDR3 nucleotides: TGTGCCAGCAGATCCGGGAGGCGGACCGGGGAGCTGTTTTTT. Protein sequence: CASRSGRRTGELFF. The chain uses TRBV27 and TRBJ2-2; 7 bases match TRBD2. Germline V CDR1 and CDR2: MNHEY, SMNVEV (reference sequence). CDR3 length equals 14 residues. Trimming at V came to 6 bases and at J to 5 bases, leaving 6 bases not matched to a gene.

V usage is TRBV6-5 and J usage is TRBJ2-5, with 10 bases matching TRBD1. Germline CDR1 is MNHEY and CDR2 is SVGAGI. The CDR3 sequence is 14 residues long. V trimming: 2 bases; J trimming: 10 bases; junction bases outside the gene matches: 7. The CDR3, as DNA: TGTGCCAGCAGTTACGACAGGGGGCGATCTGTCCAGTACTTC. Protein product: CASSYDRGRSVQYF.

This clone was counted only a few times. The chain employs TRBV6-5 and TRBJ2-3; no clear D. Between the trimmed V and J ends, which lost 8 bases and 4 bases, there was a span of 10 bases. Germline CDR1 MNHEY, CDR2 SVGAGI. The CDR3 extends over 12 amino acids. The DNA for the CDR3 is TGTGCCAGCGGACCCCCCCCAGATACGCAGTATTTT. Its protein is CASGPPPDTQYF.

The chain links TRBV6-5 to TRBJ1-4, with D unresolved. There are 13 residues in the CDR3. CDR1 is MNHEY, CDR2 SVGAGI, per germline. V gave up 4 bases and J gave up 10 bases, with 13 bases separating them. This CDR3 reads CASSSDSSGKLFF. In DNA form, the CDR3 reads TGTGCCAGCAGTTCTGACTCAAGCGGAAAACTGTTTTTT.

This clone was observed once. This chain joins TRBV2 and TRBJ2-7; perhaps TRBD1 as D (5 bases). The germline gives CDR1 SNHLY, CDR2 FYNNEI. Trimming stripped 7 bases from V and 1 base from J, with 8 bases between. There are 12 residues in the CDR3. The CDR3 DNA reads TGTGCCAGCATTAGGGGATCCTACGAGCAGTACTTC. Its translation: CASIRGSYEQYF.

The V and J genes are TRBV19 and TRBJ2-7, with D tentatively TRBD1 (5 bases). CDR1 and CDR2 from the germline V gene are LNHDA and SQIVND (reference sequence). V shed 3 bases and J shed 3 bases, with 9 bases lying between them. The CDR3 runs 13 residues. The CDR3 loop is CASSIPDSYEQYF. In DNA form, the CDR3 reads TGTGCCAGTAGTATTCCAGACAGCTACGAGCAGTACTTC. Full variable domain (outside the CDR3, taken from reference TRBV19 and TRBJ2-7): DGGITQSPKYLFRKEGQNVTLSCEQNLNHDAMYWYRQDPGQGLRLIYYSQIVNDFQKGDIAEGYSVSREKKESFPLTVTSAQKNPTAFYLCASSIPDSYEQYFGPGTRLTVT.

This chain connects TRBV6-1 to TRBJ2-5; 11 nucleotides match TRBD1. The CDR3 has 15 amino acids. V lost 7 bases, J lost 2 bases, and 6 bases stayed unmatched. Germline loops: CDR1 MNHNS, CDR2 SASEGT. The CDR3 loop reads CASIRDRGWQETQYF. The CDR3 DNA is TGTGCCAGCATCCGGGACAGGGGGTGGCAAGAGACCCAGTACTTC.

This sequence joins TRBV11-2 and TRBJ2-3; TRBD2 agrees at 12 bases. With 5 bases clipped from V and 6 bases from J, the junction kept 6 bases outside the gene matches. The CDR3 extends over 15 amino acids. CDR1 SGHAT and CDR2 FQNNGV come from the germline V gene. CDR3 bases: TGTGCCAGCAGCCAGCTAGCGGGAGGGTCTGATACGCAGTATTTT. Translating it yields CASSQLAGGSDTQYF. Complete variable domain (other parts from reference TRBV11-2 and TRBJ2-3): EAGVAQSPRYKIIEKRQSVAFWCNPISGHATLYWYQQILGQGPKLLIQFQNNGVVDDSQLPKDRFSAERLKGVDSTLKIQPAKLEDSAVYLCASSQLAGGSDTQYFGPGTRLTVL.

This chain joins TRBV10-3 and TRBJ2-1; the D gene is possibly TRBD2 (6 bases). The CDR3 extends over 13 amino acids. V was shortened by 10 bases and J by 11 bases, with 21 bases between the two germline ends. In germline, CDR1 is ENHRY, CDR2 SYGVKD. CDR3: CATGGESTMKQFF. The DNA for the CDR3 is TGTGCCACCGGGGGAGAGTCGACAATGAAGCAGTTCTTC.